These 30 T cell receptor beta chains share one sample of origin, sequenced in a study of cytomegalovirus exposure and HLA in healthy donors. PCR primers comprised 60 Vbeta and 13 Jbeta primers. The protocol was immunoSEQ multiplex PCR, while the TCRdb copy is restricted to in-frame clones and leaves out a portion. The repertoire consists of roughly 130,000 clones, with around three fifths occurring once and the leading ten covering approximately 1.8%. The sequencing input was PBMCs. The receptors were gathered from a male donor in good health and CMV-seronegative.

The rearrangement uses TRBV5-4 and TRBJ2-7; the match to TRBD2 covers 7 bases. Trimming removed 0 bases from V and 1 base from J; junction bases left unmatched: 7. From germline, CDR1 is SGHNT and CDR2 YYREEE (reference sequence). The CDR3 is 16 amino acids. The CDR3 spells CASSLDMRGSSYEQYF. For the CDR3, the DNA is TGTGCCAGCAGCTTGGATATGCGGGGGAGTTCCTACGAGCAGTACTTC.

The CDR3 spells CASSPLAGEIPFF. CDR3 nucleotides: TGTGCCAGCAGCCCGCTAGCGGGGGAAATTCCGTTCTTC. The chain couples TRBV7-3 to TRBJ2-1, with 10 bases that match TRBD2. CDR3 length: 13 residues. The V and J ends lost 5 bases and 15 bases, in that order; junction bases with no gene match: 10. Germline CDR1 is SGHTA and CDR2 is FQGTGA. Full variable domain (missing parts from reference TRBV7-3 and TRBJ2-1): GAGVSQTPSNKVTEKGKYVELRCDPISGHTALYWYRQSLGQGPEFLIYFQGTGAADDSGLPNDRFFAVRPEGSVSTLKIQRTERGDSAVYLCASSPLAGEIPFFGPGTRLTVL.

Details on this clone: One end of the junction is discordant with germline, which a read error may explain. The chain uses TRBV7-7 and TRBJ2-3, with 7 positions matching TRBD2. The V gene's germline CDR1 is SSHAT and CDR2 FNYEAQ (reference sequence). The CDR3 loop spans 15 amino acids. CDR3 sequence: CASSLRGGGTDTQYF. As DNA, the CDR3 is TGTGCTAGCAGCCTCCGTGGGGGGGGCACAGATACGCAGTATTTT.

This rearrangement joins TRBV25-1 to TRBJ1-6, with D possibly TRBD1 on 6 matching bases. Trimming cost V 3 bases and J 0 bases, with 9 bases left between them. CDR1 and CDR2 (germline): MGHDK, SYGVNS. CDR3 length: 16 amino acids. CDR3 bases: TGTGCCAGCAGTGAGTTAGGGGGCTCCTATAATTCACCCCTCCACTTT. Its protein is CASSELGGSYNSPLHF.

Remarks on this clone: Compared with germline, one end of the junction differs, possibly owing to a read error. The V gene is TRBV28, the J gene TRBJ2-7, with 8 bases aligning to TRBD1. Germline V gene lookup returns CDR1 MDHEN and CDR2 SYDVKM. This CDR3 is built from 16 residues. The CDR3 DNA follows: TGTGCCAGCAGTGCCATGAACAGGGGGAGGTCTAGCGAGCAGTGCTTC. Encoded protein: CASSAMNRGRSSEQCF.

The sample holds a few counts of this clone. V is TRBV27 and J is TRBJ1-1, with TRBD1 identical over 7 bases. Trimming cost V 2 bases and J 6 bases; bases outside gene matches: 9. There are 15 residues in the CDR3. Per the germline V gene, CDR1 is MNHEY and CDR2 is SMNVEV (reference sequence). The CDR3 DNA reads TGTGCCAGCAGTTTACGACCAGGGGGTACCTCTGAAGCTTTCTTT. Translated, it gives CASSLRPGGTSEAFF.

The V gene is TRBV18, the J gene TRBJ2-2; a weak D match, TRBD1 (6 bases). CDR1 is KGHSH and CDR2 is LQKENI in the germline V gene. This CDR3 is built from 17 residues. V lost 3 bases to trimming and J lost 1 base, with 15 bases between them. In DNA, the CDR3 is TGTGCCAGCTCACCGATATTGACAGGAGGGAACACCGGGGAGCTGTTTTTT. Translation gives CASSPILTGGNTGELFF. Looking up the rest from reference TRBV18 and TRBJ2-2 gives the full variable domain: NAGVMQNPRHLVRRRGQEARLRCSPMKGHSHVYWYRQLPEEGLKFMVYLQKENIIDESGMPKERFSAEFPKEGPSILRIQQVVRGDSAAYFCASSPILTGGNTGELFFGEGSRLTVL.

The gene calls are TRBV5-1 and TRBJ1-2; TRBD1 agrees at 11 bases. Germline V CDR1 and CDR2: SGHRS, YFSETQ. This CDR3 region has 15 residues. The V segment lost 4 bases and the J segment 3 bases; nucleotides outside the gene matches: 5. This CDR3 reads CASSPDRGRDYGYTF. In nucleotides, the CDR3 is TGCGCCAGCAGCCCGGACAGGGGGCGAGACTATGGCTACACCTTC.

The chain links TRBV28 to TRBJ1-2; 8 bases are a match to TRBD1. Germline CDR1 is MDHEN and CDR2 is SYDVKM. J lost 7 bases, V lost 8 bases, and 6 bases had no gene match. The CDR3 is made up of 12 amino acids. This CDR3 is CASRTGTSGYTF. DNA for the CDR3: TGTGCCAGCCGGACAGGGACAAGTGGCTACACCTTC.

The V call is TRBV7-9, the J call TRBJ1-1; D not certain. Germline CDR1 reads SEHNR; CDR2 reads FQNEAQ (reference sequence). The CDR3 is 14 residues long. V lost 1 base, J lost 1 base, and 7 bases lay in between. The DNA for the CDR3 is TGTGCCAGCAGCTTAGTAGGAGGGAACACTGAAGCTTTCTTT. This encodes CASSLVGGNTEAFF.

The CDR3 DNA follows: TGTGCCAGCAGCTTGGGATGGGGGTCGGGAGTGAACTATGGCTACACCTTC. Translation: CASSLGWGSGVNYGYTF. The V and J genes are TRBV7-9 and TRBJ1-2, with a possible D match to TRBD1 (5 bases). The germline V and J ends were trimmed by 3 bases and 2 bases, with 19 bases remaining between them. This CDR3 has 17 residues. Germline CDR1 and CDR2: SEHNR and FQNEAQ (reference sequence). The full variable domain, with the rest looked up from reference TRBV7-9 and TRBJ1-2, is DTGVSQNPRHKITKRGQNVTFRCDPISEHNRLYWYRQTLGQGPEFLTYFQNEAQLEKSRLLSDRFSAERPKGSFSTLEIQRTEQGDSAMYLCASSLGWGSGVNYGYTFGSGTRLTVV.

This clone was seen only a few times. J is TRBJ2-3 and V is TRBV29-1, with 11 bases fitting TRBD2. CDR1 and CDR2 from the germline V gene are SQVTM and ANQGSEA. The CDR3 length is 15 residues. The trim removed 6 bases at V and 4 bases at J, leaving 9 bases unmatched. The CDR3 protein is CSVGTSGGKADTQYF. In DNA form, the CDR3 reads TGCAGCGTGGGTACTAGCGGGGGAAAAGCAGATACGCAGTATTTT.

The rearrangement joins TRBV6-1 to TRBJ1-2; TRBD1 might be the D (6 bases). Germline V gene sequence: CDR1 MNHNS, CDR2 SASEGT. The germline V and J ends were trimmed by 6 bases and 0 bases, with 14 bases remaining between them. The CDR3 has 15 amino acids. This chain's CDR3 is CASSRQDRPNYGYTF. In nucleotides, the CDR3 is TGTGCCAGCAGCCGGCAGGACAGACCTAACTATGGCTACACCTTC.

This chain links TRBV30 with TRBJ1-4; a weak D match, TRBD1 (5 bases). The V end lost 1 base, the J end lost 6 bases, and 9 bases lay between the germline ends. Germline V lookup: CDR1 GTSNPN, CDR2 SVGIG (reference sequence). There are 13 residues in the CDR3. The chain's CDR3 is CAWSEGVDEKLFF. Here the CDR3 DNA reads TGTGCCTGGAGTGAAGGGGTAGATGAAAAACTGTTTTTT.

Comments on this clone: This sample also contains other DNA sequences that code for the same CDR3. This chain links TRBV11-3 with TRBJ2-7; no firm D call. The CDR3 runs to 13 residues. The germline gives CDR1 SGHNT, CDR2 YENEEA. V lost 1 base and J lost 3, with 7 bases in between. CDR3 nucleotides: TGTGCCAGCAGCTTAGGCACAGACTACGAGCAGTACTTC. Its translation is CASSLGTDYEQYF.

This clone has a handful of counts. V and J are TRBV29-1 and TRBJ2-1, with 11 bases identical to TRBD2. J lost 11 bases, V lost 4 bases, and 13 bases had no gene match. This CDR3 spans 15 amino acids. CDR1 is SQVTM and CDR2 is ANQGSEA in the germline V gene. The CDR3 sequence: CSVGESGTSGAQQFF. The CDR3 region has the DNA TGCAGCGTTGGGGAATCCGGGACTAGCGGAGCCCAGCAGTTCTTC.

This chain connects TRBV7-9 to TRBJ1-1; D unclear. Germline CDR1 is SEHNR and CDR2 is FQNEAQ (reference sequence). The CDR3 length is 11 residues. Trimming left V 5 bases short and J 6 bases short, with 7 bases between. CDR3 nucleotide sequence: TGTGCCAGCAGCGTGACACCTGAAGCTTTCTTT. Protein sequence: CASSVTPEAFF.

This clone was counted between two and nine times. The genes are TRBV5-4 and TRBJ2-1; 8 nucleotides line up with TRBD1. Germline V CDR1 and CDR2: SGHNT, YYREEE (reference sequence). The V gene end was trimmed by 4 bases and the J gene end by 0 bases; junction bases not matched to a gene: 9. This CDR3 contains 17 residues. The CDR3 DNA reads TGTGCCAGCAGCGGCCCGGGACAGGAGAACTCCTACAATGAGCAGTTCTTC. Its protein product is CASSGPGQENSYNEQFF.

V gene TRBV7-6 combines with J gene TRBJ1-4; 7 bases fit TRBD1. The V gene end was trimmed by 1 base and the J gene end by 5 bases; junction bases not matched to a gene: 1. The CDR3 sequence is 14 residues long. From germline, CDR1 is SGHVS and CDR2 FNYEAQ. In DNA, the CDR3 is TGTGCCAGCAGCTTAGTCAGGGGGAATGAAAAACTGTTTTTT. As protein: CASSLVRGNEKLFF.

The rearrangement links TRBV4-1 to TRBJ2-3; D perhaps matches TRBD1 (6 bases). Trimming cost V 1 base and J 2 bases, with 10 bases left between them. CDR1 MGHRA and CDR2 YSYEKL come from the germline V gene. This CDR3 comprises 15 residues. DNA of the CDR3: TGCGCCAGCAGCCAAGCCGGGACACCCACAGATACGCAGTATTTT. It codes for CASSQAGTPTDTQYF.

The chain has TRBV2 and TRBJ2-5; 8 bases are shared with TRBD1. V was clipped by 6 bases and J by 4 bases; unmatched bases: 10. The CDR3 runs 15 residues. Germline V gene lookup returns CDR1 SNHLY and CDR2 FYNNEI. As DNA, the CDR3 is TGTGCCAGCAGCGGACAGGGTACCCCCAGAGAGACCCAGTACTTC. Residues: CASSGQGTPRETQYF.

This chain uses TRBV10-3 with TRBJ2-1; no clear D gene. This CDR3 contains 13 residues. Germline CDR1 is ENHRY and CDR2 is SYGVKD. Trimming left V 3 bases short and J 5 bases short, with 8 bases between. The CDR3: CAISELNHNEQFF. The CDR3 DNA reads TGTGCCATCAGTGAACTCAATCACAATGAGCAGTTCTTC.

This clone has more than one count but fewer than ten. The chain employs TRBV29-1 and TRBJ1-4; D ambiguous. This CDR3 is built from 14 residues. Germline assignment: CDR1 SQVTM and CDR2 ANQGSEA. The V end was cut by 3 bases, the J end by 8 bases, with 16 bases between. This CDR3 is CSVEFSTRVEKLFF. The CDR3 nucleotides read TGCAGCGTTGAGTTCTCCACCCGGGTGGAAAAACTGTTTTTT.

The V call is TRBV29-1, the J call TRBJ2-7; D uncertain. Germline CDR1 SQVTM, CDR2 ANQGSEA. The germline V and J ends were trimmed by 6 bases and 1 base, with 13 bases remaining between them. CDR3 length equals 13 residues. As DNA, the CDR3 is TGCAGCGTCCTTACAAGTGATTCCTACGAGCAGTACTTC. Its protein product is CSVLTSDSYEQYF.

This sequence joins TRBV5-4 and TRBJ2-4; D gene uncertain. The V end lost 3 bases, the J end lost 0 bases, and 13 bases lay between the germline ends. The CDR3 has 16 amino acids. Germline CDR1 reads SGHNT; CDR2 reads YYREEE (reference sequence). The CDR3, as DNA: TGTGCCAGCAGCTCCTGGTTACTTTTAGCCAAAAACATTCAGTACTTC. It specifies CASSSWLLLAKNIQYF.

This clone was observed a handful of times. V usage is TRBV6-6 and J usage is TRBJ1-1; the D is unclear. This CDR3 comprises 16 residues. V lost 10 bases to trimming and J lost 1 base, with 22 bases between them. Germline V lookup: CDR1 MNHNY, CDR2 SVGAGI (reference sequence). The CDR3 DNA is TGTGCCACCAAACCCCCCAGCGACGGGAAGAACACTGAAGCTTTCTTT. This codes for CATKPPSDGKNTEAFF.

The chain employs TRBV11-3 and TRBJ2-2; D call uncertain. The CDR3 sequence is 14 residues long. Germline V gives CDR1 SGHNT, CDR2 YENEEA. The V end was cut by 3 bases, the J end by 1 base, with 6 bases between. The CDR3 bases are TGTGCCAGCAGCTTCAACTTGAACACCGGGGAGCTGTTTTTT. This sequence encodes CASSFNLNTGELFF.

In this sample, this clone turned up a few times. The gene calls are TRBV11-3 and TRBJ2-3, with 7 bases identical to TRBD2. The germline V gene has CDR1 SGHNT and CDR2 YENEEA. The CDR3 is made up of 13 amino acids. Trimming took 8 bases from V and 2 from J; bases not matched to a gene: 4. CDR3 residues: CASGGGSTDTQYF. The CDR3 bases are TGTGCCAGCGGGGGGGGTTCCACAGATACGCAGTATTTT.

The chain joins TRBV7-9 to TRBJ2-3; maybe TRBD1 (6 bases). This CDR3 comprises 14 residues. Trimming left V 5 bases short and J 5 bases short, with 14 bases between. CDR1 SEHNR and CDR2 FQNEAQ come from the germline V gene (reference sequence). The chain's CDR3 is CASSLGTLIDTQYF. CDR3 nucleotides: TGTGCCAGCAGCCTGGGGACACTTATAGATACGCAGTATTTT.

The rearrangement uses TRBV28 and TRBJ1-4; no reliable D call. V lost 2 bases to trimming and J lost 4 bases, with 8 bases between them. Germline CDR1 reads MDHEN; CDR2 reads SYDVKM. The CDR3 covers 14 residues. Here the CDR3 DNA reads TGTGCCAGCAGTTTACCGGGAGATAATGAAAAACTGTTTTTT. It specifies CASSLPGDNEKLFF. The full variable domain, completed using reference TRBV28 and TRBJ1-4, is DVKVTQSSRYLVKRTGEKVFLECVQDMDHENMFWYRQDPGLGLRLIYFSYDVKMKEKGDIPEGYSVSREKKERFSLILESASTNQTSMYLCASSLPGDNEKLFFGSGTQLSVL.